The following is a TCR beta chain sequence with its context. There are 15 residues in the CDR3. The germline V and J ends were trimmed by 5 bases and 0 bases, with 14 bases remaining between them. Germline assignment: CDR1 MNHEY and CDR2 SMNVEV (reference sequence). The data were taken from a study of T cells in tuberculosis. Profiling relied on immunoSEQ multiplex PCR, and the TCRdb table lists in-frame clones only, not all of them. The sample has roughly 30,000 clones; 91% are singletons. The specimen was PBMCs. This rearrangement joins TRBV27 to TRBJ2-7; D is unclear. This TCR derives from a donor aged 10 to 29 with latent tuberculosis or without tuberculosis infection. The DNA for the CDR3 is TGTGCCAGCAGTCCGTCCCCCGTGAGCTCCTACGAGCAGTACTTC. Encoded protein: CASSPSPVSSYEQYF.